These 13 T cell receptor beta chains originate from one sample sequenced in a study of OX40 agonist ivuxolimab in advanced cancers. TCRdb keeps only in-frame clones here, not all; method: immunoSEQ multiplex PCR. The repertoire holds some 33,000 clones, roughly 80% seen once, with around a fifth in the top ten. The input for sequencing was CD4+ or CD8+ T cells sorted from blood, taken in a trial of the OX40 agonist ivuxolimab. These receptors were collected from an adult with an advanced solid tumor such as melanoma, head and neck, liver or kidney cancer.

This clone came up once. The chain employs TRBV28 and TRBJ1-2, with D possibly TRBD1 on 6 matching bases. Germline CDR1 is MDHEN and CDR2 is SYDVKM. Trimming took off 5 bases at V and 4 bases at J, with 11 bases between the two ends. The CDR3 contains 13 residues. This CDR3 is CASSPQGTYGYTF. The CDR3 nucleotides read TGTGCCAGCAGTCCACAGGGAACCTATGGCTACACCTTC.

This chain joins TRBV7-9 and TRBJ1-1; D gene ambiguous. The CDR3 extends over 12 amino acids. V was pared by 1 base and J by 7 bases, with 7 bases between. Per germline, CDR1 SEHNR and CDR2 FQNEAQ (reference sequence). In DNA form, the CDR3 reads TGTGCCAGCAGCTTAGGGGGTATTGAAGCTTTCTTT. It is translated as CASSLGGIEAFF.

The chain combines TRBV4-2 with TRBJ1-3; D might be TRBD1 (6 bases). Germline CDR1 LGHNA, CDR2 YNFKEQ. This CDR3 has 19 amino acids. Trimming stripped 1 base from V and 0 bases from J, with 19 bases between. The CDR3 DNA follows: TGTGCCAGCAGCCAAGTCGGCGTAAGAGACAGGCACTCTGGAAACACCATATATTTT. Translated: CASSQVGVRDRHSGNTIYF.

CDR3 protein: CASSLRGGVNTEAFF. The CDR3 DNA follows: TGTGCCAGCAGCTTACGTGGGGGTGTGAACACTGAAGCTTTCTTT. The V gene is TRBV11-2, the J gene TRBJ1-1, with D perhaps TRBD1 (5 bases). Germline V gene data show CDR1 as SGHAT and CDR2 as FQNNGV. The CDR3 loop spans 15 amino acids. Trimming removed 2 bases from V and 0 bases from J, with 10 bases in between.

The chain carries TRBV6-6 and TRBJ1-5, with D perhaps matching TRBD1 (5 bases). This CDR3 is built from 15 residues. V gave up 6 bases and J gave up 4 bases, with 16 bases separating them. Germline V gene sequence: CDR1 MNHNY, CDR2 SVGAGI (reference sequence). This CDR3 reads CASRLTTGGNQPQHF. The CDR3 nucleotides read TGTGCCAGCAGACTCACCACAGGAGGAAATCAGCCCCAGCATTTT.

This chain joins TRBV27 and TRBJ2-7, with D perhaps TRBD2 (6 bases). Germline assignment: CDR1 MNHEY and CDR2 SMNVEV (reference sequence). The germline V and J ends were trimmed by 5 bases and 5 bases, with 19 bases remaining between them. The CDR3 totals 15 residues. In DNA, the CDR3 is TGTGCCAGCAGTCACGCAACCGGGACTCGGAACGAGCAGTACTTC. This encodes CASSHATGTRNEQYF.

This chain links TRBV27 with TRBJ2-1; D call uncertain. From germline, CDR1 is MNHEY and CDR2 SMNVEV (reference sequence). The CDR3 sequence is 16 residues long. V was cut by 5 bases and J by 0 bases, with 14 bases left in between. The CDR3 here is CASSPSTQSSYNEQFF. The CDR3 bases are TGTGCCAGCAGTCCATCGACCCAAAGCTCCTACAATGAGCAGTTCTTC.

The rearrangement uses TRBV25-1 and TRBJ2-5; the D call may be TRBD1 or TRBD2 (7 bases each). The V end lost 1 base, the J end lost 5 bases, and 14 bases lay between the germline ends. CDR3 length equals 15 residues. Germline-derived CDR1 and CDR2 are MGHDK and SYGVNS. The CDR3: CASSESGQGGETQYF. The DNA for the CDR3 is TGTGCCAGCAGTGAATCGGGGCAGGGGGGGGAGACCCAGTACTTC.

The chain couples TRBV5-4 to TRBJ2-7; D may match TRBD1 or TRBD2 (5 bases each). Germline CDR1 is SGHNT and CDR2 is YYREEE (reference sequence). This CDR3 has 17 amino acids. Trimming removed 4 bases at V and 3 bases at J, with 23 bases between. The DNA of the CDR3 is TGTGCCAGCAGCGAATTTCCCCGGGACGGGTTATTCTACGAGCAGTACTTC. Protein: CASSEFPRDGLFYEQYF.

The rearrangement uses TRBV28 and TRBJ2-7, with 8 nucleotides matching TRBD2. With V trimmed by 8 bases and J by 3 bases, 9 bases remained unmatched. Germline V gene sequence: CDR1 MDHEN, CDR2 SYDVKM. The CDR3 totals 14 residues. This chain's CDR3 is CASGLTGGFYEQYF. CDR3 DNA: TGTGCCAGCGGACTTACGGGAGGGTTCTACGAGCAGTACTTC.

The chain combines TRBV6-5 with TRBJ2-6; 7 nucleotides agree with TRBD1. J gave up 4 bases and V 6 bases, and 6 bases lay outside the gene matches. This CDR3 comprises 15 residues. Germline V gives CDR1 MNHEY, CDR2 SVGAGI. CDR3 DNA sequence: TGTGCCAGCAGAGACAGGGCACAAGGGGCCAACGTCCTGACTTTC. It translates to CASRDRAQGANVLTF.

This sequence joins TRBV27 and TRBJ2-5; D tentatively reads TRBD1 or TRBD2 (5 bases each). Germline lookup yields CDR1 MNHEY and CDR2 SMNVEV (reference sequence). The ends were cut back, 5 bases at V and 1 base at J, with 8 bases in the middle. The CDR3 covers 13 residues. The CDR3, as DNA: TGTGCCAGCAGTGACGGGACCCAAGAGACCCAGTACTTC. Translation gives CASSDGTQETQYF.

This chain connects TRBV28 to TRBJ2-1; perhaps TRBD2 as D (5 bases). The V gene lost 3 bases and the J gene lost 8 bases, with 11 bases spanning the gap. The CDR3 length is 13 residues. Germline CDR1 and CDR2: MDHEN and SYDVKM. The CDR3 nucleotides read TGTGCCAGCAGTTTGGAGAGGGTGGATGAGCAGTTCTTC. It codes for CASSLERVDEQFF.